This T cell receptor (beta chain) was recorded in a study of CD8 T cells in ankylosing spondylitis. Making the TCR beta libraries involved quantitative 5'-RACE with molecular barcodes. MiXCR, run by TCRdb on the 5' RACE reads, gives a single entry per CDR3 protein. This sample carries 500,000 to 550,000 distinct CDR3 sequences, roughly 12% of them seen once, and the ten largest clones take under 7.5%. With regard to this clonotype: Its antigen is unidentified.

Study results and limitations: Matched synovial fluid from ankylosing spondylitis patients was reported to be enriched for disease-linked clones. Past studies reported some motif variants in reactive arthritis synovial fluid and blood. Seemingly distinctive of ankylosing spondylitis blood was a TCR beta motif formed by eight highly homologous variants. Peripheral blood held disease-linked clones only at relatively low frequency, and these were CD8+.

Deletions cut 4 bases from V and 0 bases from J, with 9 bases between. The CDR3 totals 14 residues. The V gene's germline CDR1 is SGHDN and CDR2 FVKESK. The sample taken for sequencing was blood, either unsorted or a sorted T cell fraction (not recorded which). The chain employs TRBV14 and TRBJ1-1; unclear D gene. The origin of this receptor is a male donor with ankylosing spondylitis. CDR3 loop: CASSRINMNTEAFF. The CDR3 coding sequence is TGTGCCAGCAGCCGAATCAACATGAACACTGAAGCTTTCTTT.